The 13 T cell receptor beta chains reported below all come from one sample, sequenced in a study of blood T cell repertoires in COVID-19. Profiled with immunoSEQ multiplex PCR; TCRdb holds only in-frame clones, not every one. The table has 150,000 to 200,000 clones, roughly four fifths seen once; the top ten hold roughly a fifth. The sample comprised peripheral blood. These receptors were collected from a woman aged 80 or over with acute or convalescent COVID-19.

The J gene is TRBJ2-5, the V gene TRBV3-1 (or the pseudogene TRBV3-2); 12 bases line up with TRBD1. The length of the CDR3 is 16 residues. The germline CDR1 and CDR2 sequences are LGHDT and YNNKEL (reference sequence). V lost 3 bases, J lost 5 bases, and 7 bases stayed unmatched. The CDR3 spells CASSQGTGGIWETQYF. CDR3 coding DNA: TGTGCCAGCAGCCAGGGGACAGGGGGCATATGGGAGACCCAGTACTTC.

V is TRBV27 and J is TRBJ2-6; 9 bases fit TRBD2. V gave up 3 bases and J gave up 1 base; unmatched junction bases: 7. This CDR3 comprises 18 residues. Germline V lookup: CDR1 MNHEY, CDR2 SMNVEV (reference sequence). CDR3 in DNA: TGTGCCAGCAGTTTTTCCGGCGGGAGGGCATCTGGGGCCAACGTCCTGACTTTC. This codes for CASSFSGGRASGANVLTF.

The V call is TRBV11-3, the J call TRBJ2-3, with a tentative D call TRBD1 (6 bases). The CDR3 runs to 13 residues. CDR1 is SGHNT and CDR2 is YENEEA in the germline V gene. V lost 8 bases, J lost 4 bases, and 13 bases lay in between. The chain's CDR3 is CASSESGADTQYF. CDR3 nucleotides: TGTGCCAGCTCTGAGTCAGGGGCAGATACGCAGTATTTT.

The chain links TRBV2 to TRBJ2-7; TRBD2 matches at 11 bases. Germline-derived CDR1 and CDR2 are SNHLY and FYNNEI. This CDR3 contains 16 residues. After removal of 3 bases from V and 3 bases from J, the junction contained 7 bases not matched to a gene. The CDR3 DNA is TGTGCCAGCAGTGAGGGACTAGCGGAATATAACTACGAGCAGTACTTC. It yields the protein CASSEGLAEYNYEQYF.

This clone appeared once. The J gene is TRBJ1-4, the V gene TRBV7-9, with 8 bases identical to TRBD1. The CDR3 totals 14 residues. Unmatched junction bases numbered 10, after V lost 5 bases and J lost 11 bases. Germline values: CDR1 SEHNR, CDR2 FQNEAQ (reference sequence). The CDR3 loop reads CASSPGQGQGKLFF. DNA for the CDR3: TGTGCCAGCAGCCCAGGACAGGGCCAAGGGAAACTGTTTTTT.

This clone turned up a few times. The chain employs TRBV7-3 and TRBJ2-1, with no clear D. This CDR3 has 14 amino acids. The V end lost 3 bases, the J end lost 4 bases, and 10 bases lay between the germline ends. The V gene's germline CDR1 is SGHTA and CDR2 FQGTGA. DNA for the CDR3: TGTGCCAGCAGCTTTGTCTGGAGATACAATGAGCAGTTCTTC. It yields the protein CASSFVWRYNEQFF.

The genes are TRBV28 and TRBJ2-7; 8 bases fit TRBD1. Germline V gene lookup returns CDR1 MDHEN and CDR2 SYDVKM. J gave up 5 bases and V 2 bases, and 2 bases lay outside the gene matches. The CDR3 runs 13 residues. CDR3 loop: CASSLTGGHEQYF. As DNA, the CDR3 is TGTGCCAGCAGTTTAACAGGGGGGCACGAGCAGTACTTC.

V gene TRBV10-3 combines with J gene TRBJ2-3; D uncertain. The CDR3 covers 11 residues. V gave up 10 bases and J gave up 4 bases, with 9 bases separating them. Germline loops: CDR1 ENHRY, CDR2 SYGVKD. Here the CDR3 DNA reads TGTGCCACCTTTCGGGCAGATACGCAGTATTTT. Residues: CATFRADTQYF.

The gene calls are TRBV7-8 and TRBJ2-7, with 8 positions matching TRBD1. The CDR3 runs 14 residues. CDR1 is SGHVS and CDR2 is FQNEAQ in the germline V gene. V dropped 1 base and J dropped 2; count of bases not matched to a gene: 1. The CDR3 here is CASSLVQGAYEQYF. The CDR3 DNA is TGTGCCAGCAGCTTAGTACAGGGGGCCTACGAGCAGTACTTC.

The chain is built from TRBV6-6 and TRBJ1-2; TRBD1 is a possible D gene (5 bases). Looked up from germline, CDR1 is MNHNY and CDR2 is SVGAGI (reference sequence). Trimming left V 2 bases short and J 6 bases short, with 16 bases between. This CDR3 spans 15 amino acids. The CDR3 reads CASSYAGPLSDGYTF. The DNA for the CDR3 is TGTGCCAGCAGTTACGCAGGGCCCCTTAGTGATGGCTACACCTTC.

The chain has TRBV6-5 and TRBJ1-4; 8 nucleotides agree with TRBD1. Germline CDR1 reads MNHEY; CDR2 reads SVGAGI. The V and J ends lost 7 bases and 7 bases, in that order; junction bases with no gene match: 11. The CDR3 consists of 15 residues. In nucleotides, the CDR3 is TGTGCCAGCATCCAACAGACAGGGGTGGGTGAAAAACTGTTTTTT. Protein sequence: CASIQQTGVGEKLFF.

V is TRBV19 and J is TRBJ2-7, with D possibly being TRBD1 (5 bases). Trimming cost V 4 bases and J 6 bases, with 13 bases left between them. Germline CDR1 reads LNHDA; CDR2 reads SQIVND (reference sequence). The CDR3 length is 13 residues. The CDR3, as DNA: TGTGCCAGTAGTAAAAGGGGTCGAAGCGAGCAGTACTTC. Protein sequence: CASSKRGRSEQYF.

This clone was counted once. The chain has TRBV9 and TRBJ2-7; possibly TRBD1 for D (5 bases). The V gene's germline CDR1 is SGDLS and CDR2 YYNGEE. V was trimmed by 0 bases and J by 2 bases, leaving 12 bases between them. This CDR3 region has 15 residues. CDR3 sequence reads: CASSVDTGAAYEQYF. In DNA form, the CDR3 reads TGTGCCAGCAGCGTAGACACAGGAGCCGCCTACGAGCAGTACTTC.